Below are 26 T cell receptor beta chains sequenced from a single sample in a study of T cell changes during pregnancy in multiple sclerosis. The assay was immunoSEQ multiplex PCR, and TCRdb's table has in-frame clones only and misses some. The sample lists tens of thousands of clones; around 93% were seen once. The sequences come from peripheral blood, collected in the first trimester of pregnancy. The receptors stem from a female donor with multiple sclerosis, enrolled in a pregnancy study.

The V call is TRBV7-2, the J call TRBJ2-1, with TRBD1 as a possible D gene (6 bases). CDR1 and CDR2 from the germline V gene are SGHTA and FQGNSA. The CDR3 runs to 14 residues. Trimming stripped 1 base from V and 5 bases from J, with 9 bases between. CDR3 coding DNA: TGTGCCAGCAGCTTAGATAGGGGGAACAATGAGCAGTTCTTC. Encoded protein: CASSLDRGNNEQFF.

The V and J genes are TRBV6-1 and TRBJ2-2, with TRBD2 identical over 10 bases. Germline-derived CDR1 and CDR2 are MNHNS and SASEGT. The CDR3 spans 18 residues. V was pared by 2 bases and J by 0 bases, with 6 bases of the junction left unmatched. CDR3: CASSERVSGRTNTGELFF. CDR3 nucleotide sequence: TGTGCCAGCAGTGAAAGGGTTAGCGGGAGGACGAACACCGGGGAGCTGTTTTTT.

This chain links TRBV19 with TRBJ2-7; 8 nucleotides agree with TRBD2. This CDR3 has 15 amino acids. Germline CDR1 is LNHDA and CDR2 is SQIVND (reference sequence). V lost 3 bases to trimming and J lost 2 bases; unmatched junction nucleotides: 6. In DNA, the CDR3 is TGTGCCAGTAGTATTCAAGCGGGAGCGACCTACGAGCAGTACTTC. Translated, it gives CASSIQAGATYEQYF.

In DNA form, the CDR3 reads TGTGCCAGCAGCCGACTAGCGGGTTTCACAGATACGCAGTATTTT. It is translated as CASSRLAGFTDTQYF. J is TRBJ2-3 and V is TRBV4-2; 10 bases line up with TRBD2. After removal of 4 bases from V and 2 bases from J, the junction contained 3 bases not matched to a gene. CDR3 length equals 15 residues. From germline, CDR1 is LGHNA and CDR2 YNFKEQ.

This chain's CDR3 is CASSQLNSNQPQHF. The CDR3 nucleotides are TGTGCCAGCAGTCAACTAAATAGCAATCAGCCCCAGCATTTT. The chain uses TRBV28 and TRBJ1-5; D gene ambiguous. CDR3 length: 14 residues. The germline V gene has CDR1 MDHEN and CDR2 SYDVKM. Trimming removed 5 bases at V and 0 bases at J, with 8 bases between.

This clone appeared once. The chain is built from TRBV11-3 and TRBJ2-3; perhaps TRBD2 as D (6 bases). V lost 5 bases and J 4 bases, leaving 13 bases between the germline ends. The CDR3 has 14 residues. Germline V gene lookup returns CDR1 SGHNT and CDR2 YENEEA. The CDR3 protein is CASSPPGEADTQYF. The CDR3 DNA reads as TGTGCCAGCAGCCCACCGGGGGAGGCAGATACGCAGTATTTT.

V and J are TRBV5-1 and TRBJ2-5; possible D gene TRBD2, 6 bases. This CDR3 has 14 residues. The germline CDR1 and CDR2 sequences are SGHRS and YFSETQ. The V and J ends lost 0 bases and 11 bases respectively, with 17 bases between them. The CDR3 coding sequence is TGCGCCAGCAGCTTGGAAGTTTATGGTGGGGGGCAGTACTTC. This translates into CASSLEVYGGGQYF.

The V and J genes are TRBV18 and TRBJ2-7; TRBD1 aligns across 8 bases. The germline CDR1 and CDR2 sequences are KGHSH and LQKENI. The CDR3 contains 17 residues. After removal of 0 bases from V and 7 bases from J, the junction contained 14 bases not matched to a gene. In DNA form, the CDR3 reads TGTGCCAGCTCACCACCTAAGAGACAGGGGCCGCACGTGGAGCAGTACTTC. Translated, it gives CASSPPKRQGPHVEQYF.

This sequence joins TRBV2 and TRBJ1-2; TRBD1 matches 8 bases. Losses at the gene ends were 4 bases for V and 0 bases for J; bases not matched to a gene: 4. The CDR3 covers 15 residues. The V gene's germline CDR1 is SNHLY and CDR2 FYNNEI. This CDR3 is CASSVQDRANYGYTF. The CDR3 coding sequence is TGTGCCAGCAGTGTTCAGGACAGGGCTAACTATGGCTACACCTTC.

This sequence joins TRBV2 and TRBJ1-2, with 12 positions matching TRBD1. CDR3 length: 14 residues. Germline loops: CDR1 SNHLY, CDR2 FYNNEI. V lost 9 bases to trimming and J lost 2 bases; unmatched junction nucleotides: 4. The CDR3 nucleotides are TGTGCCAGTGCGGGACAGGGGGCCAACTATGGCTACACCTTC. This codes for CASAGQGANYGYTF.

The V and J genes are TRBV7-2 and TRBJ1-5; weak D call: TRBD1 (6 bases). CDR3 length: 14 residues. CDR1 and CDR2 from the germline V gene are SGHTA and FQGNSA. The germline V and J ends were trimmed by 2 bases and 7 bases, with 12 bases remaining between them. CDR3 residues: CASSLQGIGQPQHF. The CDR3 coding sequence is TGTGCCAGCAGCTTACAGGGGATAGGGCAGCCCCAGCATTTT.

The chain combines TRBV29-1 with TRBJ2-1, with D tentatively TRBD1 (6 bases). The CDR3 contains 14 residues. CDR1 is SQVTM and CDR2 is ANQGSEA in the germline V gene. V lost 5 bases and J 0 bases, leaving 11 bases between the germline ends. DNA of the CDR3: TGCAGCGTTCGTACAGGGAGCTCCTACAATGAGCAGTTCTTC. This translates into CSVRTGSSYNEQFF.

Only one count was recorded for this clone. The CDR3 loop reads CASSLPRGGTQYF. CDR3 nucleotides: TGTGCCAGCAGCCTACCCAGGGGTGGGACGCAGTATTTT. The chain combines TRBV7-6 with TRBJ2-3; D might be TRBD1 (6 bases). CDR3 size: 13 residues. Germline V gives CDR1 SGHVS, CDR2 FNYEAQ. With 5 bases removed from V and 9 bases from J, the gap between germline ends came to 15 bases.

The chain uses TRBV29-1 and TRBJ1-2, with D possibly TRBD1 on 6 matching bases. The V and J ends lost 3 bases and 8 bases respectively, with 22 bases between them. Germline V gene data show CDR1 as SQVTM and CDR2 as ANQGSEA. The CDR3 runs 15 residues. The CDR3: CSVDGEGGGLWGYTF. The CDR3 DNA is TGCAGCGTTGACGGTGAAGGGGGGGGCTTGTGGGGCTACACCTTC.

The V gene is TRBV7-2, the J gene TRBJ2-7; TRBD2 matches 9 bases. The CDR3 is 16 amino acids. The junction had 5 bases not matched to a gene; V was cut back by 1 base and J by 1 base. Per the germline V gene, CDR1 is SGHTA and CDR2 is FQGNSA. CDR3 DNA sequence: TGTGCCAGCAGCTTAGGAAGCGGGGGGAGATCCTACGAGCAGTACTTC. This codes for CASSLGSGGRSYEQYF.

V gene TRBV19 combines with J gene TRBJ1-1; 7 nucleotides match TRBD1. Germline lookup yields CDR1 LNHDA and CDR2 SQIVND (reference sequence). The V and J ends lost 7 bases and 1 base, in that order; junction bases with no gene match: 6. The CDR3 spans 14 residues. The chain's CDR3 is CASNRGLGNTEAFF. In DNA, the CDR3 is TGTGCCAGTAATAGGGGGCTCGGGAACACTGAAGCTTTCTTT.

This clone was detected once. This chain joins TRBV6-5 and TRBJ2-7, with D uncertain. V dropped 2 bases and J dropped 6 bases, with 8 bases sitting between them. Per the germline V gene, CDR1 is MNHEY and CDR2 is SVGAGI. The CDR3 is made up of 12 amino acids. CDR3 protein: CASSYVGGEQYF. CDR3 in DNA: TGTGCCAGCAGTTACGTAGGCGGCGAGCAGTACTTC.

V and J are TRBV28 and TRBJ2-1; D is unclear. V gave up 3 bases and J gave up 6 bases, with 12 bases separating them. Looked up from germline, CDR1 is MDHEN and CDR2 is SYDVKM. CDR3 length: 14 amino acids. The DNA of the CDR3 is TGTGCCAGCAGTTTGGGCCCCCCTCCCAATGAGCAGTTCTTC. It encodes CASSLGPPPNEQFF.

The rearrangement joins TRBV30 to TRBJ2-1, with 8 bases fitting TRBD1. CDR1 and CDR2 from the germline V gene are GTSNPN and SVGIG (reference sequence). This CDR3 has 14 amino acids. With 5 bases clipped from V and 10 bases from J, the junction kept 13 bases outside the gene matches. CDR3 sequence reads: CAWSGQALSREQFF. CDR3 sequence (DNA): TGTGCCTGGTCGGGACAGGCCCTTTCGCGGGAGCAGTTCTTC.

The chain carries TRBV25-1 and TRBJ2-7; TRBD1 agrees at 9 bases. The CDR3 totals 14 residues. CDR1 is MGHDK, CDR2 SYGVNS, per germline. Germline trimming cut 6 bases from V and 11 bases from J; bases unmatched to any gene: 14. CDR3 residues: CASRGTGIGRHEYF. The CDR3 nucleotides read TGTGCCAGCAGGGGGACAGGGATAGGCAGGCATGAGTACTTC.

The chain uses TRBV18 and TRBJ1-1, with 10 bases identical to TRBD1. The CDR3 is 14 residues long. V shed 6 bases, J shed 10 bases, and the junction held 11 bases outside the gene matches. Germline V gives CDR1 KGHSH, CDR2 LQKENI. CDR3 in DNA: TGTGCCAGCTCTCAAGACAGGGGGCTCATGTCAGCTTTCTTT. It translates to CASSQDRGLMSAFF.

V gene TRBV2 combines with J gene TRBJ2-7; 7 bases are shared with TRBD1. The CDR3 has 14 residues. Germline V CDR1 and CDR2: SNHLY, FYNNEI. Trimming removed 8 bases from V and 5 bases from J; junction bases left unmatched: 12. This CDR3 is CASRAQGPLDEQYF. The CDR3 coding sequence is TGTGCCAGCCGGGCACAGGGGCCGCTAGACGAGCAGTACTTC.

This clone was counted once. The CDR3 region is CASSHGQIDTGELFF. CDR3 nucleotides: TGCGCCAGCAGCCACGGACAGATCGACACCGGGGAGCTGTTTTTT. This chain connects TRBV4-1 to TRBJ2-2; a possible D gene is TRBD1 (6 bases). V was clipped by 3 bases and J by 3 bases, with 11 bases between them. This CDR3 contains 15 residues. Germline-derived CDR1 and CDR2 are MGHRA and YSYEKL.

The chain links TRBV28 to TRBJ1-2, with 9 bases lining up with TRBD1. The CDR3 covers 14 residues. V trimming: 6 bases; J trimming: 1 base; junction bases outside the gene matches: 3. Looked up from germline, CDR1 is MDHEN and CDR2 is SYDVKM. The CDR3 loop is CASRGTGINYGYTF. The DNA for the CDR3 is TGTGCCAGCAGAGGGACAGGGATTAACTATGGCTACACCTTC.

The chain links TRBV5-1 to TRBJ2-2, with TRBD2 as a possible D gene (5 bases). In germline, CDR1 is SGHRS, CDR2 YFSETQ. Trimming removed 4 bases from V and 2 bases from J, with 9 bases in between. The CDR3 consists of 14 residues. Here the CDR3 DNA reads TGCGCCAGCAGCCGGGGATCCAACACCGGGGAGCTGTTTTTT. Translation gives CASSRGSNTGELFF.

The rearrangement joins TRBV7-9 to TRBJ2-3; D gene uncertain. This CDR3 contains 16 residues. V lost 5 bases, J lost 2 bases, and 17 bases lay in between. CDR1 SEHNR and CDR2 FQNEAQ come from the germline V gene (reference sequence). The CDR3 reads CASSVRNRSPTDTQYF. CDR3 DNA: TGTGCCAGCAGCGTCCGCAATCGGAGCCCCACAGATACGCAGTATTTT.